This TCR beta chain was sequenced for a study of CD8 T cells in Susac syndrome (dated by TCRdb to between 2018 and 2021). Looking at the study overall: The study used repertoire sequencing to test whether antigen drove CD8+ T cell activation and differentiation in Susac syndrome. The clonality of the CD8+ T cell repertoire was compared across more than 9 healthy donors, roughly 14 Susac syndrome patients and about 16 multiple sclerosis patients.

V gives up 2 bases and J gives up 6 bases, and the segment between their germline ends measures 1 base. The CDR3 goes from the cysteine to the phenylalanine over 11 residues. Kept here is only the CDR3 DNA, which spans 33 bases and is read in frame from base 1. Sequences KGHSH (CDR1) and LQKENI (CDR2) are obtained from the germline V gene. Regarding this clonotype: Its binding antigen is unknown. No base quality information exists; no much larger clone differs at one position.

Summary of the overall study and its limitations: The number of individuals in the TCR sequencing and HLA analysis was acknowledged as relatively small.

Peripheral blood CD8+ and CD4+ T cells from healthy donors, Susac syndrome patients and multiple sclerosis patients were profiled by high-throughput TCR beta sequencing. Healthy donors were included as age- and sex-matched controls. Bulk CD8+ and CD4+ T cells were purified by magnetic negative isolation, whereas CD8+ TEMRA cells were enriched by FACS. Blood was drawn into EDTA tubes, processed within 24 hours, and PBMCs were isolated by density gradient centrifugation. PBMCs intended for TCR sequencing were cryopreserved in liquid nitrogen and thawed later in a water bath at 37 degrees C. The sorted or isolated CD4+, CD8+ and CD8+ TEMRA cells had a purity of 90% or higher. RNA was extracted using the RNeasy kit, and roughly 0.45 to 1 microgram was reverse transcribed with random hexamers. TCR beta CDR3 regions were amplified with the immunoSEQ multiplex PCR assay covering 54 Vbeta and 13 Jbeta segments. Bias from PCR amplification was corrected by using a synthetic template baseline for primer optimization and for computational correction. The published analysis was carried out like this. Reads were assigned to V, D and J genes according to IMGT and analyzed in immunoSEQ Analyzer, with only productive sequences retained. Clonality was computed as one minus Shannon entropy normalized by log2 of the number of productive unique sequences. For each patient and control, public and private clones were evaluated among the 100 most prevalent clones. A clone was defined as Susac-specific if it was absent from the healthy and MS cohorts, from some 980 published viral clones and from other ImmuneACCESS disease sequences. The public reads were quality trimmed at Q25 with fastp and then assembled into clones with MiXCR by TCRdb, keeping productive beta chains. Rows are combined by CDR3 protein, so each entry shows the most common genes and DNA. The V and J calls and clone size are TCRdb's, not the authors'. The sample records some 100,000 distinct CDR3 sequences, around 90% of which are singletons. Clones ranked in the top ten supply over 0.1% of the sample.

The rearranged chain carries TRBV18 and TRBJ2-2; the D gene cannot be resolved reliably. Sequencing was done on a sample of CD8+ T cells from PBMCs. The TCR was taken from a human donor in good health. The sequence in DNA is TGTGCCAGCTCACCATCCGGGGAGCTGTTTTTT. Translated, it reads CASSPSGELFF.